One and the same sample provided the 5 T cell receptor beta chains below, sequenced in a study of PD-1 blockade in mismatch repair-deficient tumors. Sequencing used immunoSEQ multiplex PCR; TCRdb keeps in-frame clones, though not all of them. The sample lists over 60,000 clones, about 91% occurring once. The sample consisted of peripheral blood, taken 52 weeks after starting pembrolizumab. These receptors came from an adult with mismatch repair-deficient cancer.

CDR3 DNA sequence: TGCAGCGGGGGAGAAACCGGGGAGCTGTTTTTT. It is translated as CSGGETGELFF. The chain couples TRBV29-1 to TRBJ2-2; perhaps TRBD2 as D (5 bases). The CDR3 has 11 residues. Looked up from germline, CDR1 is SQVTM and CDR2 is ANQGSEA. The germline V and J ends were trimmed by 7 bases and 5 bases, with 8 bases remaining between them.

The chain has TRBV29-1 and TRBJ2-6; unclear D gene. Germline values: CDR1 SQVTM, CDR2 ANQGSEA. V was pared by 7 bases and J by 1 base, with 23 bases between. CDR3 length: 18 residues. The CDR3 here is CSALTPPPSTSGANVLTF. The CDR3 region has the DNA TGCAGCGCCCTGACCCCGCCACCTTCCACGTCTGGGGCCAACGTCCTGACTTTC.

J is TRBJ2-7 and V is TRBV5-1; TRBD2 matches at 7 bases. CDR1 is SGHRS and CDR2 is YFSETQ in the germline V gene. With 0 bases clipped from V and 2 bases from J, the junction kept 5 bases outside the gene matches. CDR3 length equals 15 residues. The CDR3 loop is CASSLDGRGPYEQYF. CDR3 nucleotides: TGCGCCAGCAGCTTGGATGGGAGGGGACCCTACGAGCAGTACTTC.

The V gene is TRBV4-1, the J gene TRBJ1-5; D remains unclear. CDR1 is MGHRA, CDR2 YSYEKL, per germline. The CDR3 length is 13 residues. The V and J ends lost 1 base and 7 bases respectively, with 8 bases between them. The chain's CDR3 is CASSQVFNQPQHF. CDR3 DNA sequence: TGCGCCAGCAGCCAAGTTTTTAACCAGCCCCAGCATTTT.

The CDR3 protein is CASSFGASGEQYF. The DNA of the CDR3 is TGTGCCAGCAGCTTCGGGGCCTCGGGCGAGCAGTACTTC. The gene calls are TRBV9 and TRBJ2-7; D tentatively fits TRBD1 or TRBD2 (5 bases each). Germline CDR1 and CDR2: SGDLS and YYNGEE. The CDR3 is 13 amino acids. Trimming cost V 4 bases and J 6 bases, with 14 bases left between them.